The 5 T cell receptor beta chains given below trace back to one sample, sequenced in a study of T cells expressing NK-cell markers. TCRdb re-called the 5' RACE reads and gives one entry per CDR3 protein, without DNA. This sample contains 400,000 to 500,000 distinct CDR3 sequences. Specimen: blood T cells: a sorted CD56 or NKG2C T cell subset, CD4+ or CD8+ T cells, or bulk PBMC T cells (not recorded which). The source is a woman aged 18 to 69 in good health.

The chain recombines TRBV14 with TRBJ2-2. The length of the CDR3 is 13 residues. Germline V gene sequence: CDR1 SGHDN, CDR2 FVKESK. CDR3 protein: CASSPGLGGELFF.

The chain recombines TRBV10-3 with TRBJ2-7; TCRdb selects TRBD1, and the lack of DNA leaves this call unchecked. Germline V gene data show CDR1 as ENHRY and CDR2 as SYGVKD. The CDR3 is made up of 14 amino acids. The CDR3: CAIKGPGQGAEQYF.

The rearrangement uses TRBV13 and TRBJ1-3. The CDR3 loop spans 17 amino acids. Germline CDR1 reads PRHDT; CDR2 reads FYEKMQ (reference sequence). CDR3: CASSSVPGISGGNTIYF.

This rearrangement joins TRBV7-2 to TRBJ2-2; the D call of TRBD1 rests on TCRdb alone, since no DNA is present to check it. Germline assignment: CDR1 SGHTA and CDR2 FQGNSA. The CDR3 sequence is 17 residues long. CDR3 protein: CASSFDRTTSNTGELFF.

The V gene is TRBV5-4, the J gene TRBJ2-3; TCRdb gives TRBD1 as the D gene, but with no DNA this cannot be confirmed. The CDR3 is 15 residues long. The germline V gene encodes CDR1 SGHNT and CDR2 YYREEE (reference sequence). The CDR3 is CASSPPGAGADTQYF.